This T cell receptor beta chain originates from a study of blood T cell repertoires in COVID-19. Method: immunoSEQ multiplex PCR; TCRdb's copy keeps in-frame clones and lacks some. Among some 90,000 clones listed, roughly 90% were seen once. V shed 1 base and J shed 4 bases, with 11 bases lying between them. Per germline, CDR1 LNHDA and CDR2 SQIVND (reference sequence). CDR3 length: 15 amino acids. The sequence came from a man aged 50 or older with COVID-19, enrolled during active disease. The V gene is TRBV19, the J gene TRBJ2-1, with TRBD2 as a possible D gene (7 bases). The sequenced material came from peripheral blood. This CDR3 reads CASSIAGGPYNEQFF. CDR3 DNA sequence: TGTGCCAGTAGTATAGCCGGGGGGCCGTACAATGAGCAGTTCTTC.